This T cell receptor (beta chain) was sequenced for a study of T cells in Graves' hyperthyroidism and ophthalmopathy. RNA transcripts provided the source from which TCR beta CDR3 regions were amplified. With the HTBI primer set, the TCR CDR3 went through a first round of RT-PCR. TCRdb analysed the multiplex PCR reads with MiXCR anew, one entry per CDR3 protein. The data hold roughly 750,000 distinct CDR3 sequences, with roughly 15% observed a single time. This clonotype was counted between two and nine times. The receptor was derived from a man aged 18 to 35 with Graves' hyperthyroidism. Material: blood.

The CDR3: CASSLGTRRIDTQYF. The DNA of the CDR3 is TGTGCCAGCAGTCTAGGGACTCGGCGCATAGATACGCAGTATTTT. The rearrangement joins TRBV27 to TRBJ2-3; weak D call: TRBD2 (6 bases). This CDR3 spans 15 amino acids. The V end lost 5 bases, the J end lost 5 bases, and 17 bases lay between the germline ends. Germline V gene data show CDR1 as MNHEY and CDR2 as SMNVEV (reference sequence).